This T cell receptor (beta chain) derives from a study of blood T cell repertoires in COVID-19. Whole-study context: COVID-19 samples from acute and convalescent phases originated in the United States, Italy and Spain.

Original analysis: Scientists estimated how many nucleated cells there were by amplifying reference gene primers. TCRdb keeps only in-frame clones here, not all; method: immunoSEQ multiplex PCR. Clone size and the V and J calls come from that table; the DNA yielded D and trimming. The sample includes some 310,000 clones, 90% of them seen just once. This CDR3 region has 16 residues. With V trimmed by 2 bases and J by 3 bases, 7 bases remained unmatched. Germline V CDR1 and CDR2: SGHRS, YFSETQ. The specimen sequenced was peripheral blood. The clonotype was recovered from a woman aged 40 to 49 with COVID-19, enrolled during active disease. The genes are TRBV5-1 and TRBJ2-3; TRBD1 matches 9 bases. The DNA for the CDR3 is TGCGCCAGCAGCTTACAGGGGGCGGGAAATACAGATACGCAGTATTTT. It encodes CASSLQGAGNTDTQYF.